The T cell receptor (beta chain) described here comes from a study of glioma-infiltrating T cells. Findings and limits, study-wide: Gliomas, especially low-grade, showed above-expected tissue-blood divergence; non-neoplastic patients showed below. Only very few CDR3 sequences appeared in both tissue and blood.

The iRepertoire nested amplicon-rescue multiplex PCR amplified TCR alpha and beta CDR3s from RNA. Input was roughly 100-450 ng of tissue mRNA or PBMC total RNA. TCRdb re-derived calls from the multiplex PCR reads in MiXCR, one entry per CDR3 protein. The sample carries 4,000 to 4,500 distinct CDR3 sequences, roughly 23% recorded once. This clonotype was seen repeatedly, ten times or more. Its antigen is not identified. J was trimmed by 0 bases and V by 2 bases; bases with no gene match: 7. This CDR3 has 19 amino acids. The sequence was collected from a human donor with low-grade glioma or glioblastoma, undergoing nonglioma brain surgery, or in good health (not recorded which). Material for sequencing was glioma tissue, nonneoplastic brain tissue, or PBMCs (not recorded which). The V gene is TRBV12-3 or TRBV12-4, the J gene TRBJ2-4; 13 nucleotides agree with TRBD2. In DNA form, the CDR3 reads TGTGCCAGCAGTTTAACTAGCGGGGGGGCAGTTTTAGCCAAAAACATTCAGTACTTC. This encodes CASSLTSGGAVLAKNIQYF.